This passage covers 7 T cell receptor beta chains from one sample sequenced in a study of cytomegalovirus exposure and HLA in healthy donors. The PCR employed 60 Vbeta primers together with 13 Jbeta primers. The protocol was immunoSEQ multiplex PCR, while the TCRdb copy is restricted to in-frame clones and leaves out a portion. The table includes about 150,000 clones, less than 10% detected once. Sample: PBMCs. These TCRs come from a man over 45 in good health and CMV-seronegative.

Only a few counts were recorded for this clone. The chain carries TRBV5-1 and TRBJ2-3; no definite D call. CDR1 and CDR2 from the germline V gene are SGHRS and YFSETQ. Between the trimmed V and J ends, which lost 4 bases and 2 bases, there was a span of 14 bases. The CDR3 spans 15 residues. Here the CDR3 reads CASSQNSGTTDTQYF. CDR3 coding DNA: TGCGCCAGCAGCCAAAACTCAGGAACCACAGATACGCAGTATTTT.

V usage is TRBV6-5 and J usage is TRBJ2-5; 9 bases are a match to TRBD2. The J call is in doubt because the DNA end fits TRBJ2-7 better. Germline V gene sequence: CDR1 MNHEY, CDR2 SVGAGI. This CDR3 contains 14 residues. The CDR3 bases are TGTGCCAGCAGTTTTGGACTAGCGTTCTACGAGCAGTACTTC. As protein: CASSFGLAFYEQYF.

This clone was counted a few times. CDR3: CASRTENTGELFF. CDR3 bases: TGTGCCAGCAGGACAGAGAACACCGGGGAGCTGTTTTTT. The gene calls are TRBV28 and TRBJ2-2; D possibly corresponds to TRBD1 (5 bases). Trimming stripped 6 bases from V and 1 base from J, with 6 bases between. This CDR3 is built from 13 residues. CDR1 is MDHEN and CDR2 is SYDVKM in the germline V gene.

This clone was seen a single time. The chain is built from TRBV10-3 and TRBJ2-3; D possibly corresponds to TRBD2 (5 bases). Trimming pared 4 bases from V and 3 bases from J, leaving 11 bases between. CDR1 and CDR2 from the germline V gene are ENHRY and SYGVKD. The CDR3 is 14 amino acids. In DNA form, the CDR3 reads TGTGCCATCAGTGTTCAAGGGAGTACAGATACGCAGTATTTT. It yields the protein CAISVQGSTDTQYF.

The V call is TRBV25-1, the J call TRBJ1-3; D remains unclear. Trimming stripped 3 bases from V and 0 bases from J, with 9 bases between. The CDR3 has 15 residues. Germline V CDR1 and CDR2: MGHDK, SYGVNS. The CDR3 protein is CASSDGGFSGNTIYF. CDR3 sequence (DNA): TGTGCCAGCAGTGACGGAGGTTTCTCTGGAAACACCATATATTTT.

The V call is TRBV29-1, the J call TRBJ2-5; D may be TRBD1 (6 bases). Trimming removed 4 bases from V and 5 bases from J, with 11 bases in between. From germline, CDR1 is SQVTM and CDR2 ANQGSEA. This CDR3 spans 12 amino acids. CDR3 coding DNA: TGCAGCGTTGGAGGGGGTGGGGAGACCCAGTACTTC. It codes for CSVGGGGETQYF.

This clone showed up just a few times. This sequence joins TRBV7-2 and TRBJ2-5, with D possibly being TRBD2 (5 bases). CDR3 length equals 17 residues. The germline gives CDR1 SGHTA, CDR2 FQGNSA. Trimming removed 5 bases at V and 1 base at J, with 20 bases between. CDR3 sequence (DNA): TGTGCCAGCAGCCCTCGGACTGGGCTGACTTCCCAAGAGACCCAGTACTTC. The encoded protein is CASSPRTGLTSQETQYF.